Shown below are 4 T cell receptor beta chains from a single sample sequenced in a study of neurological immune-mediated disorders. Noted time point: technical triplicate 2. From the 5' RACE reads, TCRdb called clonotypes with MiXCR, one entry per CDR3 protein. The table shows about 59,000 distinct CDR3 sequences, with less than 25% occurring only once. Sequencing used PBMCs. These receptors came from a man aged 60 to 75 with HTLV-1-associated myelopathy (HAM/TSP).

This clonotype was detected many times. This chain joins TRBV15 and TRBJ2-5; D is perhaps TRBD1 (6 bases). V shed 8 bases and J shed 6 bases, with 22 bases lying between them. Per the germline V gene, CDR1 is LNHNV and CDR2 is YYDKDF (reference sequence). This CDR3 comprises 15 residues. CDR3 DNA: TGTGCCACCTCGACCCCCAACAGGGACGCGAAGACCCAGTACTTC. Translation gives CATSTPNRDAKTQYF.

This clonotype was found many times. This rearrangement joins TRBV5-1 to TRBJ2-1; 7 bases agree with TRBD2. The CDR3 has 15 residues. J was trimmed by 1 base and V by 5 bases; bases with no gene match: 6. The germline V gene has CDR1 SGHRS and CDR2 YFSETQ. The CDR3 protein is CASSSGGESYNEQFF. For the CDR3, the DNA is TGCGCCAGCAGTTCTGGGGGGGAATCCTACAATGAGCAGTTCTTC.

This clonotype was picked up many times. CDR3 sequence reads: CASSLSGTSADTQYF. The CDR3 nucleotides read TGTGCCAGCAGTTTAAGTGGGACTAGCGCCGATACGCAGTATTTT. This rearrangement joins TRBV12-3 or TRBV12-4 to TRBJ2-3; 10 bases map to TRBD2. The CDR3 is 15 amino acids. Unmatched junction bases numbered 5, after V lost 2 bases and J lost 6 bases.

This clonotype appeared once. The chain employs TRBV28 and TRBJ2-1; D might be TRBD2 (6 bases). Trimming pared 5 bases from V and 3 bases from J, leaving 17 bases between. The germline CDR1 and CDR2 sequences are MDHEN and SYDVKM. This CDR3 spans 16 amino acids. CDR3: CASSLNRMGGYNEQFF. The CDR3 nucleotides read TGTGCCAGCAGTCTAAACAGGATGGGGGGCTACAATGAGCAGTTCTTC.